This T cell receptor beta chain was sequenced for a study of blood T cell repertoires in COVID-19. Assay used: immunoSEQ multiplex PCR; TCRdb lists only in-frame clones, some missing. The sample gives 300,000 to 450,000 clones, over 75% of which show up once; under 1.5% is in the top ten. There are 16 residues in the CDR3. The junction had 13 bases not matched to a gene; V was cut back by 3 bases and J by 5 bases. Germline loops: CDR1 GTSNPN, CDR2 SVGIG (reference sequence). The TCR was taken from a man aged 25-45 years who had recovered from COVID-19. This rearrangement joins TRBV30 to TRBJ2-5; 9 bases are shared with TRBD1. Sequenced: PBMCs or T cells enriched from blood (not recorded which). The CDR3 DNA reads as TGTGCCTGGAGCCCCGGCGGACAGGGGATTTGGGAGACCCAGTACTTC. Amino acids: CAWSPGGQGIWETQYF.